The clone carrying this TCR beta chain showed up many times. As yet, its antigen is unknown. Germline CDR1 is MDHEN and CDR2 is SYDVKM. The CDR3 runs to 14 residues. Deletions cut 2 bases from V and 8 bases from J, with 13 bases between. This sample was taken from a study of CD8 T cells in ankylosing spondylitis. Quantitative 5'-RACE with molecular barcodes produced the TCR beta libraries. TCRdb used MiXCR to reprocess the 5' RACE reads, holding one entry per CDR3 protein. The data show 450,000 to 550,000 distinct CDR3 sequences, with approximately 5% seen just once and under 4.5% held by the top ten. Study results and limitations: What seemed typical of ankylosing spondylitis blood was a TCR beta motif built from eight highly homologous variants.

The chain couples TRBV28 to TRBJ2-4; D not certain. The TCR was taken from a male donor with ankylosing spondylitis. What was sequenced was blood, either unsorted or a sorted T cell fraction (not recorded which). The CDR3 DNA reads as TGTGCCAGCAGTTTAAGTAACAATGGACACATTCAGTACTTC. Amino acids: CASSLSNNGHIQYF. Variable domain in full (rest from reference TRBV28 and TRBJ2-4): DVKVTQSSRYLVKRTGEKVFLECVQDMDHENMFWYRQDPGLGLRLIYFSYDVKMKEKGDIPEGYSVSREKKERFSLILESASTNQTSMYLCASSLSNNGHIQYFGAGTRLSVL.